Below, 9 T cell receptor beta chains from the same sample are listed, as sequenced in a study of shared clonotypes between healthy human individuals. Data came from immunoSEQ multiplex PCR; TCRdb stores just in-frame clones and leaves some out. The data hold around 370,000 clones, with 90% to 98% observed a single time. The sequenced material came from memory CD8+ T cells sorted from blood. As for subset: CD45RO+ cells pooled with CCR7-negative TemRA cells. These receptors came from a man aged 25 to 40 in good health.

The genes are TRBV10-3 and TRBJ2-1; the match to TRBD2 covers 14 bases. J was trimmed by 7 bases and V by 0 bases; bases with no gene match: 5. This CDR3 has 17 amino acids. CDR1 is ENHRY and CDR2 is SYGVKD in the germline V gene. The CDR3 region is CAISESRTSGRNNEQFF. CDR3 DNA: TGTGCCATCAGTGAGTCCCGGACTAGCGGGAGGAATAATGAGCAGTTCTTC.

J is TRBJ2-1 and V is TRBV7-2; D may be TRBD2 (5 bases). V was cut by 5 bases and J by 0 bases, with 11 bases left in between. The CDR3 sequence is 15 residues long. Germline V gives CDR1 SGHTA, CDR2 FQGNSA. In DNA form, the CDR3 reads TGTGCCAGCAGCACACAGCGGACCTCCTACAATGAGCAGTTCTTC. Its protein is CASSTQRTSYNEQFF.

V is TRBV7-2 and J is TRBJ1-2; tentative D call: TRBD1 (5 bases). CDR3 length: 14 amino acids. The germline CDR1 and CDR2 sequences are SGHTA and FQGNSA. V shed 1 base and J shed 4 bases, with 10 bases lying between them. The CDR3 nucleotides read TGTGCCAGCAGCTTAGGGGGGGAGGTCTATGGCTACACCTTC. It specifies CASSLGGEVYGYTF. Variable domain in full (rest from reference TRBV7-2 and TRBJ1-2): GAGVSQSPSNKVTEKGKDVELRCDPISGHTALYWYRQSLGQGLEFLIYFQGNSAPDKSGLPSDRFSAERTGGSVSTLTIQRTQQEDSAVYLCASSLGGEVYGYTFGSGTRLTVV.

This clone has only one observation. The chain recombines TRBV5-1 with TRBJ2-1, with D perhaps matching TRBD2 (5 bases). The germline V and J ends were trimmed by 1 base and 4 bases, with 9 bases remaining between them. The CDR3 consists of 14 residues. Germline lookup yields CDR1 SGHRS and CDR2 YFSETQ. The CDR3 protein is CASSLFGGYNEQFF. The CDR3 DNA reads TGCGCCAGCAGCTTGTTCGGCGGGTACAATGAGCAGTTCTTC.

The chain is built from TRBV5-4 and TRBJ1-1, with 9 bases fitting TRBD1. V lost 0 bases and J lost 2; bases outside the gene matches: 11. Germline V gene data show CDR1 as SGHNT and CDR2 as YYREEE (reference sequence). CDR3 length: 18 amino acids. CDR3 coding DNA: TGTGCCAGCAGCTTGGGGACAGGGGCCACTTTCCGAAACACTGAAGCTTTCTTT. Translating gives CASSLGTGATFRNTEAFF.

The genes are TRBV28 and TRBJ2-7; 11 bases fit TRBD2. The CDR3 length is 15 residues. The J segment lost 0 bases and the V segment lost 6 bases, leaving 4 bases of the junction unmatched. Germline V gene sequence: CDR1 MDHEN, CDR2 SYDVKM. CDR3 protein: CASRLAGGPSYEQYF. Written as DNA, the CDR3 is TGTGCCAGCAGGTTAGCGGGAGGGCCCTCCTACGAGCAGTACTTC.

The CDR3 DNA is TGTGCCACCAGCAGAGACAGGGGTATGAACACTGAAGCTTTCTTT. Its translation is CATSRDRGMNTEAFF. The genes are TRBV15 and TRBJ1-1; D perhaps matches TRBD1 (6 bases). The germline V gene has CDR1 LNHNV and CDR2 YYDKDF (reference sequence). The CDR3 covers 15 residues. Trimming shortened V by 0 bases and J by 0 bases, and 8 bases separated the two germline ends.

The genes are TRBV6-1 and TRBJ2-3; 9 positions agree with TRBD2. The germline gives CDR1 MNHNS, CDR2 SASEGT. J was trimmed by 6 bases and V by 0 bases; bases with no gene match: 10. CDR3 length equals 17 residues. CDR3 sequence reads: CASSEARFSGSGDTQYF. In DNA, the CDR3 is TGTGCCAGCAGTGAAGCGCGTTTTAGCGGGAGTGGCGATACGCAGTATTTT.

The CDR3 reads CAIRGLARGNEQFF. CDR3 in DNA: TGTGCCATCAGGGGACTAGCAAGGGGCAATGAGCAGTTCTTC. The V call is TRBV10-3, the J call TRBJ2-1; TRBD2 matches at 9 bases. The V gene's germline CDR1 is ENHRY and CDR2 SYGVKD. The ends lost 6 bases at V and 6 bases at J; junction bases unmatched: 6. This CDR3 has 14 amino acids.